The present entry profiles one T cell receptor (beta chain) with its context. The data were taken from a study of OX40 agonist ivuxolimab in advanced cancers. Whole-study context: Every 2 weeks, patients received ivuxolimab intravenously, dosed at 0.01 to 10 mg/kg. The mean age was approximately 60 years, ranging from about 20 to 79, with around four fifths of participants male.

Using immunoSEQ multiplex PCR, the repertoire was profiled, and TCRdb retains in-frame clones only, with some absent. This sample has 9,500 to 12,000 clones, with about three quarters found just once. Germline-derived CDR1 and CDR2 are SGHNT and YENEEA. V shed 4 bases and J shed 7 bases, with 8 bases lying between them. The CDR3 extends over 11 amino acids. The material sequenced was CD4+ or CD8+ T cells sorted from blood, taken in a trial of the OX40 agonist ivuxolimab. This receptor was identified in an adult with an advanced solid tumor such as melanoma, head and neck, liver or kidney cancer. This chain links TRBV11-3 with TRBJ2-7; D possibly matches TRBD1 or TRBD2 (5 bases each). The CDR3 bases are TGTGCCAGCAGCTCCGGGACGGAGCAGTACTTC. Residues: CASSSGTEQYF.